What follows are 4 T cell receptor beta chains derived from one specimen sequenced in a study of preoperative IRX-2 immunotherapy in early breast cancer. The treatment: preoperative locoregional IRX-2 cytokine immunotherapy. The table came from immunoSEQ multiplex PCR; TCRdb's copy has only in-frame clones and leaves some out. This table has around 40,000 clones, approximately 95% appearing once. Here the sequenced sample was tumor tissue, taken after IRX-2 immunotherapy. These receptors came from a human donor with breast cancer.

The chain carries TRBV6-5 and TRBJ1-1; TRBD1 is a possible D gene (6 bases). Germline V gives CDR1 MNHEY, CDR2 SVGAGI. The V and J ends lost 5 bases and 4 bases respectively, with 14 bases between them. The CDR3 loop spans 14 amino acids. This CDR3 is CASSLQGPLTEAFF. The CDR3, as DNA: TGTGCCAGCAGTCTACAGGGCCCCCTCACTGAAGCTTTCTTT.

The J gene is TRBJ2-5, the V gene TRBV15, with 9 bases lining up with TRBD2. The J call is doubtful: the DNA matches TRBJ2-7 better. The length of the CDR3 is 16 residues. The V gene's germline CDR1 is LNHNV and CDR2 YYDKDF (reference sequence). CDR3 in DNA: TGTGCCACCAGCAGAGATCAAGCGGGAGGTTTGGGCGAGCAGTACTTC. This encodes CATSRDQAGGLGEQYF.

The chain combines TRBV7-9 with TRBJ1-5, with D hard to call. Trimming took 4 bases from V and 2 from J, leaving 6 bases between them. CDR1 SEHNR and CDR2 FQNEAQ come from the germline V gene (reference sequence). This CDR3 region has 13 residues. This chain's CDR3 is CASSSGGNQPQHF. The CDR3 DNA reads as TGTGCCAGCAGCTCCGGGGGCAATCAGCCCCAGCATTTT.

The chain is built from TRBV27 and TRBJ1-4; D remains unclear. CDR1 is MNHEY and CDR2 is SMNVEV in the germline V gene (reference sequence). CDR3 size: 11 residues. V was pared by 3 bases and J by 8 bases, with 4 bases between. The CDR3 loop is CASSLGEKLFF. CDR3 nucleotide sequence: TGTGCCAGCAGTTTGGGAGAAAAACTGTTTTTT.